These T cell receptor beta chains were read from a single sample in a study of cytomegalovirus exposure and HLA in healthy donors. Only in-frame clones appear in the TCRdb table, and some are missing; sequencing was by immunoSEQ multiplex PCR. The data hold roughly 160,000 clones, with around 78% observed a single time. Sequences were obtained from PBMCs. The receptors come from a woman aged 45-65 years in good health and CMV-seropositive. Both conserved end residues are part of each CDR3. The D gene is left open where the match is weak. A clone size is listed for some rows: how often the clone was seen (once, few, many), or a class if it is expanded.

J: TRBJ1-6
V: TRBV5-5
D: NA
size: NA
length: 13
DNA: TGTGCCAGCAGCTCCGCAGGTGATTCACCCCTCCACTTT
CDR3: CASSSAGDSPLHF

J: TRBJ1-3
V: TRBV7-9
D: TRBD1
size: NA
length: 15
DNA: TGTGCCAGCACCTACTCCGGGACAGGGGGCGGCACCATATATTTT
CDR3: CASTYSGTGGGTIYF

J: TRBJ1-1
V: TRBV30
D: NA
size: NA
length: 14
DNA: TGTGCCTGGAGTGTTCCGGGGACATACACTGAAGCTTTCTTT
CDR3: CAWSVPGTYTEAFF

J: TRBJ2-7
V: TRBV20-1
D: NA
size: NA
length: 11
DNA: TGCAGTGCTAGAGATGAACCCGAGCAGTACTTC
CDR3: CSARDEPEQYF

J: TRBJ1-1
V: TRBV6-1
D: TRBD1
size: NA
length: 15
DNA: TGTGCCAGCAGTGAACCCCGGACAGGGGGAACTGAAGCTTTCTTT
CDR3: CASSEPRTGGTEAFF

J: TRBJ2-2
V: TRBV11-2
D: TRBD2
size: NA
length: 16
DNA: TGTGCCAGCAGCTGGACTAGCGGGGTAAACACCGGGGAGCTGTTTTTT
CDR3: CASSWTSGVNTGELFF

J: TRBJ2-3
V: TRBV11-2
D: TRBD2
size: NA
length: 16
DNA: TGTGCCAGCAGCTTAGCGGGAGGGCCTGGTACAGATACGCAGTATTTT
CDR3: CASSLAGGPGTDTQYF

J: TRBJ1-1
V: TRBV6-1
D: NA
size: NA
length: 11
DNA: TGTGCCAGCAGTGAAAACAGGGAAGCTTTCTTT
CDR3: CASSENREAFF

J: TRBJ1-1
V: TRBV7-3
D: NA
size: few
length: 13
DNA: TGTGCCAGCAGCTTATCGGGGAACACTGAAGCTTTCTTT
CDR3: CASSLSGNTEAFF

J: TRBJ2-3
V: TRBV30
D: TRBD2
size: once
length: 13
DNA: TGTGCCTGGAAGCGGGAGCCCCCAGATACGCAGTATTTT
CDR3: CAWKREPPDTQYF

J: TRBJ1-2
V: TRBV6-5
D: NA
size: NA
length: 15
DNA: TGTGCCAGCAGTACCCGGGACGGAGGGGACTATGGCTACACCTTC
CDR3: CASSTRDGGDYGYTF

J: TRBJ1-6
V: TRBV27
D: NA
size: medium-sized
length: 10
DNA: TGTGCCACCCTCAATTCACCCCTCCACTTT
CDR3: CATLNSPLHF

J: TRBJ1-5
V: TRBV11-2
D: NA
size: NA
length: 15
DNA: TGTGCCAGCAGCCCTAGTGGTGGACAGAATCAGCCCCAGCATTTT
CDR3: CASSPSGGQNQPQHF

J: TRBJ2-7
V: TRBV6-1
D: NA
size: NA
length: 13
DNA: TGTGCCACCCACCGGGGAGGTGGCTACGAGCAGTACTTC
CDR3: CATHRGGGYEQYF

J: TRBJ1-1
V: TRBV19
D: NA
size: NA
length: 12
DNA: TGTGCCAGTAGGGAGACCTTCACTGAAGCTTTCTTT
CDR3: CASRETFTEAFF

J: TRBJ2-7
V: TRBV7-2
D: NA
size: NA
length: 15
DNA: TGTGCCAGCAGCTTTTCCTCCCTAGATAGTTACGAGCAGTACTTC
CDR3: CASSFSSLDSYEQYF

J: TRBJ2-1
V: TRBV7-6
D: TRBD2
size: NA
length: 16
DNA: TGTGCCAGCAGCTTAGAAAGCGGGAGCCCCCAGAATCCTTCGTTCTTC
CDR3: CASSLESGSPQNPSFF

J: TRBJ1-5
V: TRBV7-9
D: TRBD1
size: NA
length: 17
DNA: TGTGCCAGCAGCTTAGGTTCCGGGACAGGAATCAATCAGCCCCAGCATTTT
CDR3: CASSLGSGTGINQPQHF

J: TRBJ1-1
V: TRBV5-6
D: TRBD1
size: few
length: 15
DNA: TGTGCCAGCAGCTTGGGCGGACAGGTTAACACTGAAGCTTTCTTT
CDR3: CASSLGGQVNTEAFF

J: TRBJ1-1
V: TRBV25-1
D: NA
size: few
length: 14
DNA: TGTGCCAGCAGTGCCGACCAGGAGAACACTGAAGCTTTCTTT
CDR3: CASSADQENTEAFF

J: TRBJ1-5
V: TRBV7-8
D: NA
size: NA
length: 14
DNA: TGTGCCAGCAGCCTTTGGGAGGTTAATCAGCCCCAGCATTTT
CDR3: CASSLWEVNQPQHF

J: TRBJ1-1
V: TRBV15
D: NA
size: NA
length: 17
DNA: TGTGCCACCAGCAGAGAAAGAGCGTTCAGTTGGGACACTGAAGCTTTCTTT
CDR3: CATSRERAFSWDTEAFF

J: TRBJ2-7
V: TRBV7-9
D: TRBD1
size: NA
length: 14
DNA: TGTGCCAGCAGCTTAACAGGGGGCACCTACGAGCAGTACTTC
CDR3: CASSLTGGTYEQYF

J: TRBJ2-7
V: TRBV7-2
D: TRBD2
size: NA
length: 15
DNA: TGTGCCAGCAGCGAGCAGACTAGCGGGATTTCCGAGCAGTACTTC
CDR3: CASSEQTSGISEQYF

J: TRBJ1-4
V: TRBV6-1
D: NA
size: NA
length: 16
DNA: TGTGCCAGCAGTGAAGGGTCGGGGGGATTCAGTGAAAAACTGTTTTTT
CDR3: CASSEGSGGFSEKLFF

J: TRBJ2-5
V: TRBV7-2
D: TRBD1
size: NA
length: 13
DNA: TGTGCCAGCAGCTGGACAGGGCGGGAGACCCAGTACTTC
CDR3: CASSWTGRETQYF

J: TRBJ2-7
V: TRBV21-1
D: NA
size: once
length: 14
DNA: TGTGCCAGCAGAAAGACTAGCGGGGAAGGGGAGCAGTACTTC
CDR3: CASRKTSGEGEQYF

J: TRBJ2-7
V: TRBV5-4
D: TRBD2
size: NA
length: 15
DNA: TGTGCCAGCAGCAGACCGGGCCTAGGGAGGGACGAGCAGTACTTC
CDR3: CASSRPGLGRDEQYF

J: TRBJ1-1
V: TRBV19
D: NA
size: NA
length: 14
DNA: TGTGCCAGTAGCCTCGGGGGATTAGGCACTGAAGCTTTCTTT
CDR3: CASSLGGLGTEAFF

J: TRBJ1-5
V: TRBV2
D: NA
size: few
length: 13
DNA: TGTGCCACGCAAGGCCAGGGAAATCAGCCCCAGCATTTT
CDR3: CATQGQGNQPQHF

J: TRBJ1-6
V: TRBV18
D: NA
size: NA
length: 16
DNA: TGTGCCAGCTCACCCAACCCGGTGCAGGGTAATTCACCCCTCCACTTT
CDR3: CASSPNPVQGNSPLHF

J: TRBJ2-1
V: TRBV5-6
D: TRBD1
size: once
length: 15
DNA: TGTGCCAGCAGCCTACGGACAGGTATCTACAATGAGCAGTTCTTC
CDR3: CASSLRTGIYNEQFF

J: TRBJ2-3
V: TRBV4-1
D: TRBD2
size: few
length: 18
DNA: TGCGCCAGCAGCCAAGAATGGCGGGAGGGCCTAGGCGCAGATACGCAGTATTTT
CDR3: CASSQEWREGLGADTQYF

J: TRBJ2-1
V: TRBV28
D: TRBD2
size: NA
length: 14
DNA: TGTGCCGCAGCGGGAGGGCCGACCTACAATGAGCAGTTCTTC
CDR3: CAAAGGPTYNEQFF

J: TRBJ1-2
V: TRBV30
D: NA
size: NA
length: 14
DNA: TGTGCCTGGAGTGTACAAATGAGGGATGGCGGCTACACCTTC
CDR3: CAWSVQMRDGGYTF

J: TRBJ2-7
V: TRBV5-6
D: NA
size: NA
length: 17
DNA: TGTGCCAGCACTCCGAGTCCCTCAGCGCAAAGCTCCTACGAGCAGTACTTC
CDR3: CASTPSPSAQSSYEQYF

J: TRBJ2-3
V: TRBV10-3
D: NA
size: NA
length: 14
DNA: TGTGCCATCAGGGCCGGGACTGGAACAGATACGCAGTATTTT
CDR3: CAIRAGTGTDTQYF

J: TRBJ1-1
V: TRBV28
D: NA
size: few
length: 16
DNA: TGTGCCAGCAGTTTACCCGCGGGGCCGGGGACGGCTCAGGCTTTCTTT
CDR3: CASSLPAGPGTAQAFF

J: TRBJ2-7
V: TRBV5-6
D: NA
size: few
length: 16
DNA: TGTGCCAGCAGCTTGGCCGTATGGGGCGGGGACTACGAGCAGTACTTC
CDR3: CASSLAVWGGDYEQYF

J: TRBJ1-2
V: TRBV25-1
D: NA
size: NA
length: 14
DNA: TGTGCCAGCAGTGAACTGGCGGGCCGTTATGGCTACACCTTC
CDR3: CASSELAGRYGYTF

J: TRBJ2-1
V: TRBV28
D: NA
size: NA
length: 13
DNA: TGTGCCAGCAGTTTGGGTTCAGGGGCAAATGATTTCTTC
CDR3: CASSLGSGANDFF

J: TRBJ2-6
V: TRBV5-8
D: NA
size: NA
length: 16
DNA: TGTGCCAGCAGCCCGCCGTACAGGGCTGGGGCCAACGGCCTGACTTTC
CDR3: CASSPPYRAGANGLTF

J: TRBJ2-1
V: TRBV11-3
D: TRBD2
size: few
length: 16
DNA: TGTGCCAGCAGAAGTTATAGCGGGGGAGAGGGGAATGAGCAGTTCTTC
CDR3: CASRSYSGGEGNEQFF

J: TRBJ1-4
V: TRBV19
D: TRBD1
size: NA
length: 14
DNA: TGTGCCAGCAAAACGGGACAGGATAATGAAAAACTGTTTTTT
CDR3: CASKTGQDNEKLFF

J: TRBJ2-7
V: TRBV6-6
D: NA
size: NA
length: 13
DNA: TGTGCCAGCAAGGGGGGGGCTCCCTACGAGCAGTACTTC
CDR3: CASKGGAPYEQYF

J: TRBJ2-7
V: TRBV2
D: NA
size: NA
length: 15
DNA: TGTGCCAGCAGTGATGAGGTGAATGGTTCCTACGAGCAGTACTTC
CDR3: CASSDEVNGSYEQYF